A selection of T cell receptor beta chains follows, all from one sample in a study of cytomegalovirus exposure and HLA in healthy donors. Generated by immunoSEQ multiplex PCR, the TCRdb table keeps only in-frame clones and is missing some. The sample includes 110,000 to 150,000 clones, over 60% of them seen just once. The sequenced sample consisted of PBMCs. These receptor sequences come from a woman in her forties or fifties in good health and CMV-seronegative. Both conserved end residues are part of each CDR3. D genes are given only for firm matches. Not all rows give a size; the values are once, few, many and, for expanded clones, a class.

-	-	TRBV7-2	TRBJ2-2	TGTGCCAGCAGCCCCTCCCGGACTGGCACCGGGGAGCTGTTTTTT	CASSPSRTGTGELFF
TRBD1	few	TRBV9	TRBJ1-1	TGTGCCAGCAGCGTGACAGGGGAAAGGGGCACTGAAGCTTTCTTT	CASSVTGERGTEAFF
TRBD1	few	TRBV27	TRBJ1-5	TGTGCCAGCGGACGAGGGACAGCTAGCAATCAGCCCCAGCATTTT	CASGRGTASNQPQHF
TRBD1	-	TRBV7-2	TRBJ2-3	TGTGCCAGCAGCTTGCGGACAGGGGGTGGAGATACGCAGTATTTT	CASSLRTGGGDTQYF
-	-	TRBV28	TRBJ2-7	TGTGCCAGCAGTCCCGTAGACGGGGGGCGGTACGAGCAGTACTTC	CASSPVDGGRYEQYF
-	-	TRBV7-9	TRBJ1-1	TGTGCCAGCACCCTGACTCACCCGGATACTGAAGCTTTCTTT	CASTLTHPDTEAFF
-	-	TRBV6-5	TRBJ1-2	TGTGCCAGCAGCCGGACAGCCGTTAACTATGGCTACACCTTC	CASSRTAVNYGYTF
TRBD2	medium-sized	TRBV2	TRBJ2-1	TGTGCCAGCAGTGCGGTTAGCGGGGGCACCAGCTCCTACAATGAGCAGTTCTTC	CASSAVSGGTSSYNEQFF
-	-	TRBV5-1	TRBJ2-7	TGCGCCAGCAGCTTCTCGCAGGGGACCTACGAGCAGTACTTC	CASSFSQGTYEQYF
-	few	TRBV29-1	TRBJ1-2	TGCAGCGTTGAAGATCCCCAAGGGAGAGATGGCTACACCTTC	CSVEDPQGRDGYTF
-	-	TRBV29-1	TRBJ2-3	TGCAGCGGGGGGGTCACAGATACGCAGTATTTT	CSGGVTDTQYF
TRBD2	-	TRBV19	TRBJ2-4	TGTGCCAGTAGTATTCGGAAGGTAGCGGGGGAGAACAAAAACATTCAGTACTTC	CASSIRKVAGENKNIQYF
-	once	TRBV7-8	TRBJ1-4	TGTGCCAGCAGCTTAGAGGCCCCAGGTGAAAAACTGTTTTTT	CASSLEAPGEKLFF
-	once	TRBV9	TRBJ2-1	TGTGCCAGCAGCCCAACGGACAAGCGCTACAATGAGCAGTTCTTC	CASSPTDKRYNEQFF
-	-	TRBV5-1	TRBJ2-2	TGCGCCAGCAGCTTGAGACAGGACTCAGGGGGGGAGCTGTTTTTT	CASSLRQDSGGELFF
TRBD1	few	TRBV10-3	TRBJ2-2	TGTGCCATCAGTGAACAGGGGGGCTCCGGGGAGCTGTTTTTT	CAISEQGGSGELFF
TRBD2	-	TRBV5-1	TRBJ2-1	TGCGCCAGCAGCTTAAATAGCGGGGGGGTCTACAATGAGCAGTTCTTC	CASSLNSGGVYNEQFF
TRBD1	-	TRBV7-6	TRBJ1-3	TGTGCCAGCAGGCCGGACAGGTTTTCTGGAAACACCATATATTTT	CASRPDRFSGNTIYF
-	few	TRBV2	TRBJ1-2	TGTGCCAGCAGTGAAGTGAGAGGGGGTTCTGGCTACACCTTC	CASSEVRGGSGYTF
-	few	TRBV5-6	TRBJ1-1	TGTGCCAGCAGCTTGGGAGGGGGTAGGAGCACTGAAGCTTTCTTT	CASSLGGGRSTEAFF
-	once	TRBV7-8	TRBJ1-3	TGTGCCAGCAGCTTAGCCGGACAGTCTGGAAACACCATATATTTT	CASSLAGQSGNTIYF
-	-	TRBV2	TRBJ2-7	TGTGCCAGCAGTGAAGAGTTAGAGGGGGTAGACGAGCAGTACTTC	CASSEELEGVDEQYF
TRBD1	-	TRBV6-5	TRBJ1-1	TGTGCCAGCAGTTACAAGACAGGGGGCCTTGAAGCTTTCTTT	CASSYKTGGLEAFF
-	-	TRBV23-1	TRBJ2-3	TGCGCCAGCAGTCTATCGGCACCCGATACGCAGTATTTT	CASSLSAPDTQYF
TRBD1	once	TRBV4-2	TRBJ2-7	TGTGCCAGCAGAAGACAGGGGGTATACGAGCAGTACTTC	CASRRQGVYEQYF
TRBD1	few	TRBV7-9	TRBJ1-6	TGTGCCAGCAGCTTAGACGGGACAGGGGGTTCACCCCTCCACTTT	CASSLDGTGGSPLHF
TRBD1	-	TRBV20-1	TRBJ1-2	TGCAGTGCAAGGGGGCGAGGAGGCTACACCTTC	CSARGRGGYTF
TRBD1	few	TRBV27	TRBJ1-1	TGTGCCAGCAGTGTGGACAGGGACACTGAAGCTTTCTTT	CASSVDRDTEAFF
TRBD1	-	TRBV28	TRBJ1-2	TGTGCCAGCAGTTTACTACCGGGACAGTCGATCGATGGCTACACCTTC	CASSLLPGQSIDGYTF
-	-	TRBV21-1	TRBJ2-3	TGTGCCAGCAGCAGGGCAGACCTCGCAGATACGCAGTATTTT	CASSRADLADTQYF
-	once	TRBV7-2	TRBJ2-7	TGTGCCAGCAGCTTAAGAGGGTATGAGCAGTACTTC	CASSLRGYEQYF
-	-	TRBV7-8	TRBJ1-6	TGTGCCAGCAGCCCGAACCGGTCACCCCTCCACTTT	CASSPNRSPLHF
-	-	TRBV2	TRBJ2-7	TGTGCCAGCAGGGGGGACTCCTACGAGCAGTACTTC	CASRGDSYEQYF
-	-	TRBV7-6	TRBJ1-1	TGTGCCAGCAGCGCCGGGGGGAACACTGAAGCTTTCTTT	CASSAGGNTEAFF
-	few	TRBV30	TRBJ2-3	TGTGCCTGGAGTGTCGGGCAGGGGAGTTTTCGGGATACGCAGTATTTT	CAWSVGQGSFRDTQYF
TRBD2	-	TRBV5-1	TRBJ2-5	TGCGCCAGCAGCCTGGCGGGACTAGCCGGGACCCAGTACTTC	CASSLAGLAGTQYF
TRBD1	once	TRBV6-5	TRBJ2-5	TGTGCCAGCAGTTACTCGGACAGGGGGCAAGAGACCCAGTACTTC	CASSYSDRGQETQYF
-	-	TRBV14	TRBJ2-7	TGTGCCAACAGCCAATCTACGACAAACGAGCAGTACTTC	CANSQSTTNEQYF
TRBD2	-	TRBV30	TRBJ2-7	TGTGCCTGGAATTTCGGGGGGGCCTTTGATTCGCGCGAGCAGTACTTC	CAWNFGGAFDSREQYF
-	-	TRBV15	TRBJ1-1	TGTGCCACCAGCCAGGCCGACACTGAAGCTTTCTTT	CATSQADTEAFF
-	-	TRBV10-1	TRBJ1-2	TGCGCCAGCAGTGAGTCAGGGGTGAGGGGCTACACCTTC	CASSESGVRGYTF
-	-	TRBV19	TRBJ1-1	TGTGCCAGTAGTATCCAGGCTACCCCTGAAGCTTTCTTT	CASSIQATPEAFF
-	-	TRBV6-4	TRBJ2-3	TGTGCCAGCAGCCAGGGGACTACGGAGTCAGATACGCAGTATTTT	CASSQGTTESDTQYF
-	-	TRBV4-3	TRBJ2-5	TGCGCCAGCAGCCAAGGGAAAGGGGTTGGAGAGACCCAGTACTTC	CASSQGKGVGETQYF
-	-	TRBV7-9	TRBJ2-2	TGTGCCAGCAGCTTAGGGCAGGCGTCCGGGGAGCTGTTTTTT	CASSLGQASGELFF
-	-	TRBV6-1	TRBJ2-7	TGTGCCAGCAGTAAAGGAGGATACGAGCAGTACTTC	CASSKGGYEQYF
-	once	TRBV4-3	TRBJ2-1	TGCGCCAGCAGCCAAGACAGGGCGACCTACAATGAGCAGTTCTTC	CASSQDRATYNEQFF
TRBD2	-	TRBV7-9	TRBJ2-2	TGTGCCAGCAGCTCCCGGGAGGGCACCGGGGAGCTGTTTTTT	CASSSREGTGELFF
TRBD2	-	TRBV5-1	TRBJ2-4	TGCGCCAGCAGTCTTAGCGGGGGGGAAAACATTCAGTACTTC	CASSLSGGENIQYF
TRBD1	-	TRBV2	TRBJ2-7	TGTGCCAGCAGCCGGGACAGGGGGCAATACGAGCAGTACTTC	CASSRDRGQYEQYF
TRBD2	once	TRBV4-1	TRBJ2-7	TGCGCCAGCAGCCAAGGCACTGGCGGGGGGGCCTACGAGCAGTACTTC	CASSQGTGGGAYEQYF
TRBD1	few	TRBV6-4	TRBJ2-2	TGTGCCAGCAGTGCGGGACAGGACACCGGGGAGCTGTTTTTT	CASSAGQDTGELFF
-	-	TRBV30	TRBJ2-3	TGTGCCTGGAGTCCTACAGGGAATAGCGCAGATACGCAGTATTTT	CAWSPTGNSADTQYF
TRBD1	-	TRBV11-2	TRBJ2-3	TGTGCCAGCAGCCCACGGGACAGCCAAGATACGCAGTATTTT	CASSPRDSQDTQYF